Each of the 12 T cell receptor beta chains below was sequenced from the same sample in a study of pediatric ulcerative colitis. The repertoire was sequenced with immunoSEQ multiplex PCR; TCRdb's copy has only in-frame clones and lacks some. The table lists about 17,000 clones, approximately 69% of them singletons, with roughly 3.1% in the top ten. One to two pinch biopsies were taken from the rectum during colonoscopy. Specimen: gut tissue. These receptors were taken from a girl under 18 with moderate ulcerative colitis.

J is TRBJ1-1 and V is TRBV10-3; 8 bases map to TRBD1. Per the germline V gene, CDR1 is ENHRY and CDR2 is SYGVKD. V was pared by 3 bases and J by 6 bases, with 3 bases of the junction left unmatched. The CDR3 is 13 amino acids. The CDR3 DNA reads TGTGCCATCAGTGAAGGCAGGGGGCCTGAAGCTTTCTTT. Translated, it gives CAISEGRGPEAFF.

The V and J genes are TRBV28 and TRBJ2-7, with TRBD2 matching 8 bases. CDR3 length: 15 residues. Losses at the gene ends were 1 base for V and 6 bases for J; bases not matched to a gene: 8. Looked up from germline, CDR1 is MDHEN and CDR2 is SYDVKM. The CDR3 protein is CASSLSPSGRLEQYF. CDR3 coding DNA: TGTGCCAGCAGTTTATCCCCTAGCGGGCGTCTCGAGCAGTACTTC.

The chain recombines TRBV10-3 with TRBJ2-1; 12 positions agree with TRBD2. Unmatched junction bases numbered 9, after V lost 6 bases and J lost 9 bases. This CDR3 has 15 residues. Germline lookup yields CDR1 ENHRY and CDR2 SYGVKD. CDR3 loop: CAIRETSGRNVEQFF. The CDR3 DNA sequence: TGTGCCATCAGGGAGACTAGCGGGAGAAACGTTGAGCAGTTCTTC.

The count of this clone is one. The genes are TRBV18 and TRBJ1-2; 9 nucleotides agree with TRBD1. This CDR3 region has 17 residues. Trimming took 2 bases from V and 2 from J; bases not matched to a gene: 9. Looked up from germline, CDR1 is KGHSH and CDR2 is LQKENI. The CDR3 bases are TGTGCCAGCTCACCATCGTGGGGACAGGGTGCGAACTATGGCTACACCTTC. Encoded protein: CASSPSWGQGANYGYTF.

The chain recombines TRBV20-1 with TRBJ2-3; possibly TRBD2 for D (5 bases). Looked up from germline, CDR1 is DFQATT and CDR2 is SNEGSKA (reference sequence). The V and J ends lost 7 bases and 4 bases respectively, with 9 bases between them. There are 11 residues in the CDR3. Here the CDR3 DNA reads TGCAGTGTTCTAGCTGCAGATACGCAGTATTTT. Translation: CSVLAADTQYF.

This clone came up a few times. This chain joins TRBV28 and TRBJ1-6; D uncertain. This CDR3 spans 14 amino acids. Germline V gene lookup returns CDR1 MDHEN and CDR2 SYDVKM. Trimming took off 6 bases at V and 6 bases at J, with 12 bases between the two ends. CDR3 region: CASSSYRTNSPLHF. The CDR3 DNA follows: TGTGCCAGCAGCTCCTATCGGACTAATTCACCCCTCCACTTT.

This clone is labeled as medium-sized. The chain carries TRBV7-8 and TRBJ1-6; TRBD1 might be the D (6 bases). CDR1 and CDR2 (germline): SGHVS, FQNEAQ. V shed 5 bases and J shed 14 bases, with 19 bases lying between them. The CDR3 loop spans 14 amino acids. CDR3: CASSAGGTTGTLHF. CDR3 DNA sequence: TGTGCCAGCAGCGCGGGGGGCACCACAGGTACCCTCCACTTT.

The chain is built from TRBV5-1 and TRBJ1-2; 9 nucleotides align to TRBD1. Germline CDR1 reads SGHRS; CDR2 reads YFSETQ. The CDR3 contains 13 residues. The junction had 7 bases not matched to a gene; V was cut back by 5 bases and J by 8 bases. This CDR3 is CASSSQGARGYTF. The CDR3 coding sequence is TGCGCCAGCAGTTCACAGGGGGCGCGGGGCTACACCTTC.

This clone was observed a handful of times. The chain uses TRBV4-2 and TRBJ2-7; D is undetermined. The V end lost 4 bases, the J end lost 4 bases, and 11 bases lay between the germline ends. This CDR3 is 13 amino acids long. Germline V gives CDR1 LGHNA, CDR2 YNFKEQ. This CDR3 reads CASSPSLSYEQYF. DNA for the CDR3: TGTGCCAGCAGCCCGAGCCTTTCGTACGAGCAGTACTTC.

The J gene is TRBJ2-5, the V gene TRBV9, with TRBD2 as a possible D gene (6 bases). Germline V lookup: CDR1 SGDLS, CDR2 YYNGEE. This CDR3 is built from 15 residues. Trimming stripped 3 bases from V and 2 bases from J, with 14 bases between. CDR3 sequence reads: CASSADWGRQETQYF. DNA for the CDR3: TGTGCCAGCAGCGCCGACTGGGGGAGGCAAGAGACCCAGTACTTC.

The CDR3 coding sequence is TGTGCCAGTAGCTGGGGACGGTCGGGTACTCCGGAGCAGTACTTC. Its protein is CASSWGRSGTPEQYF. The chain has TRBV19 and TRBJ2-7, with D tentatively TRBD1 or TRBD2 (5 bases each). CDR3 length equals 15 residues. CDR1 and CDR2 (germline): LNHDA, SQIVND (reference sequence). Trimming left V 6 bases short and J 7 bases short, with 22 bases between.

The chain links TRBV6-5 to TRBJ1-5; D may be TRBD1 (5 bases). Trimming pared 6 bases from V and 1 base from J, leaving 13 bases between. Germline loops: CDR1 MNHEY, CDR2 SVGAGI. This CDR3 has 15 residues. Written as DNA, the CDR3 is TGTGCCAGCAGGCAGGGAAATCGGAGCAATCAGCCCCAGCATTTT. Protein product: CASRQGNRSNQPQHF.